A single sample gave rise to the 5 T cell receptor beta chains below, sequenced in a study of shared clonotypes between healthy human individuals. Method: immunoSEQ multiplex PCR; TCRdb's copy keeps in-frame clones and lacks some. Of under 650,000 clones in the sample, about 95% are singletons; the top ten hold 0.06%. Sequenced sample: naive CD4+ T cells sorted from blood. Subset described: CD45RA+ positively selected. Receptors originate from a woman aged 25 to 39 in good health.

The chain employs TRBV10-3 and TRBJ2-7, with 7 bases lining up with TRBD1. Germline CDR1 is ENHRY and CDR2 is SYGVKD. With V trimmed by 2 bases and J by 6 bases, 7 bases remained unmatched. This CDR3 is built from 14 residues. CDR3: CAISEEGQSSEQYF. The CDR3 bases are TGTGCCATCAGTGAGGAGGGACAGAGTTCCGAGCAGTACTTC.

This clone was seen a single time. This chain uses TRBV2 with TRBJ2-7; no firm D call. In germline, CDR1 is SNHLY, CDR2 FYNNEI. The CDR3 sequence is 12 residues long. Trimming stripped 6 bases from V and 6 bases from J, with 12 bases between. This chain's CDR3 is CASRVTWGEQYF. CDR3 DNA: TGTGCCAGCAGGGTGACTTGGGGCGAGCAGTACTTC.

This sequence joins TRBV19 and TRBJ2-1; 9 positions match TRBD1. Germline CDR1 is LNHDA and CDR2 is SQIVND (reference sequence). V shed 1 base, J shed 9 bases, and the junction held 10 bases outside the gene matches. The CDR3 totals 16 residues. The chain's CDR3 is CASSIGARTGVTEQFF. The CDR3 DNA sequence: TGTGCCAGTAGTATAGGAGCTCGGACAGGGGTTACTGAGCAGTTCTTC.

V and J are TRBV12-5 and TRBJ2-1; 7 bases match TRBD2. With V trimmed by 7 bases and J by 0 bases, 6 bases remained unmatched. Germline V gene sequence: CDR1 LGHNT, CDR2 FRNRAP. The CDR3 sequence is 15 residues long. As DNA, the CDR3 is TGTGCTAGTGCTTTTCAGCGGGGCTCCTACAATGAGCAGTTCTTC. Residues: CASAFQRGSYNEQFF.

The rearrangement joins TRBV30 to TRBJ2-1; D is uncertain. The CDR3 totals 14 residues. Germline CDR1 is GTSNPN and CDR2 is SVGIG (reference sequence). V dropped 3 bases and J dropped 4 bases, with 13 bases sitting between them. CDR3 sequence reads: CAWRWTTGYNEQFF. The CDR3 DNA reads TGTGCCTGGAGGTGGACCACTGGATACAATGAGCAGTTCTTC.